The 20 T cell receptor beta chains presented below share a single source sample, sequenced in a study of T cell changes during pregnancy in multiple sclerosis. Assay: immunoSEQ multiplex PCR; the TCRdb copy retains only in-frame clones and omits some. The sample has 40,000 to 45,000 clones, 75% to 95% seen once; the top ten hold approximately 0.7%. Specimen: CD4+ T cells from peripheral blood mononuclear cells, collected before pregnancy. The source of these receptors is a female donor with multiple sclerosis, enrolled in a pregnancy study.

The V call is TRBV28, the J call TRBJ1-4; 9 bases are a match to TRBD1. J was trimmed by 3 bases and V by 7 bases; bases with no gene match: 6. CDR3 length: 15 residues. From germline, CDR1 is MDHEN and CDR2 SYDVKM. This CDR3 is CASTDRGRANEKLFF. The CDR3 bases are TGTGCCAGCACAGACAGGGGGAGAGCTAATGAAAAACTGTTTTTT.

This clone was found a few times. The chain employs TRBV7-2 and TRBJ2-7; weak D call: TRBD1 (6 bases). Germline-derived CDR1 and CDR2 are SGHTA and FQGNSA. Deletions cut 5 bases from V and 1 base from J, with 15 bases between. The CDR3 contains 15 residues. CDR3 loop: CASSPDRIRSYEQYF. CDR3 nucleotide sequence: TGTGCCAGCAGCCCAGACAGGATCCGGTCCTACGAGCAGTACTTC.

This clone was seen only once. The chain links TRBV5-1 to TRBJ1-1; D is unresolved. Germline values: CDR1 SGHRS, CDR2 YFSETQ. There are 13 residues in the CDR3. With 4 bases removed from V and 1 base from J, the gap between germline ends came to 8 bases. This CDR3 reads CASSPSGNTEAFF. The CDR3 DNA reads as TGCGCCAGCAGCCCTTCAGGGAACACTGAAGCTTTCTTT.

The V call is TRBV11-3, the J call TRBJ2-2; maybe TRBD1 (6 bases). The CDR3 runs 17 residues. Deletions cut 0 bases from V and 2 bases from J, with 13 bases between. From germline, CDR1 is SGHNT and CDR2 YENEEA. In DNA form, the CDR3 reads TGTGCCAGCAGCTTAGAAAGCGTACAGGGAAACACCGGGGAGCTGTTTTTT. This sequence encodes CASSLESVQGNTGELFF. The full variable domain, its missing parts supplied by reference TRBV11-3 and TRBJ2-2, is EAGVVQSPRYKIIEKKQPVAFWCNPISGHNTLYWYLQNLGQGPELLIRYENEEAVDDSQLPKDRFSAERLKGVDSTLKIQPAELGDSAVYLCASSLESVQGNTGELFFGEGSRLTVL.

The chain uses TRBV4-2 and TRBJ1-5, with 7 positions matching TRBD1. This CDR3 region has 21 residues. Germline V gene data show CDR1 as LGHNA and CDR2 as YNFKEQ. V gave up 0 bases and J gave up 2 bases; unmatched junction bases: 19. CDR3 nucleotide sequence: TGTGCCAGCAGCCAAGATAATGAAGAGCCCAACAGGGGAGAGGGCAATCAGCCCCAGCATTTT. Translating gives CASSQDNEEPNRGEGNQPQHF.

The chain carries TRBV5-5 and TRBJ2-5; weak D call: TRBD1 (6 bases). Germline CDR1 reads SGHKS; CDR2 reads YYEKEE (reference sequence). CDR3 size: 13 residues. V lost 4 bases to trimming and J lost 2 bases, with 9 bases between them. In nucleotides, the CDR3 is TGTGCCAGCAGCCGAGGACAGCAAGAGACCCAGTACTTC. This encodes CASSRGQQETQYF. Full variable domain (outside the CDR3, taken from reference TRBV5-5 and TRBJ2-5): DAGVTQSPTHLIKTRGQQVTLRCSPISGHKSVSWYQQVLGQGPQFIFQYYEKEERGRGNFPDRFSARQFPNYSSELNVNALLLGDSALYLCASSRGQQETQYFGPGTRLLVL.

This chain's CDR3 is CASSVGGSGADTQYF. The CDR3 coding sequence is TGTGCCAGCAGTGTCGGGGGGTCTGGGGCAGATACGCAGTATTTT. V gene TRBV6-6 combines with J gene TRBJ2-3, with 7 positions matching TRBD2. CDR1 and CDR2 (germline): MNHNY, SVGAGI (reference sequence). The CDR3 consists of 15 residues. Trimming took 5 bases from V and 4 from J; bases not matched to a gene: 9.

This rearrangement joins TRBV2 to TRBJ1-1; D unclear. The CDR3 has 12 residues. Trimming removed 2 bases from V and 8 bases from J, with 9 bases in between. Germline V lookup: CDR1 SNHLY, CDR2 FYNNEI. The CDR3 coding sequence is TGTGCCAGCAGTGAACAGGTCATAGAAGCTTTCTTT. Amino acids: CASSEQVIEAFF.

The chain uses TRBV4-2 and TRBJ2-1; no definite D call. The CDR3 spans 14 residues. V was pared by 1 base and J by 6 bases, with 10 bases between. Germline loops: CDR1 LGHNA, CDR2 YNFKEQ. Here the CDR3 reads CASSQVENTNEQFF. CDR3 in DNA: TGTGCCAGCAGCCAAGTAGAGAATACCAATGAGCAGTTCTTC.

The chain carries TRBV29-1 and TRBJ2-2; the D gene is possibly TRBD1 (6 bases). The germline V gene encodes CDR1 SQVTM and CDR2 ANQGSEA. The ends were cut back, 0 bases at V and 7 bases at J, with 15 bases in the middle. This CDR3 contains 15 residues. The CDR3 region is CSVEDLTGYNGELFF. In DNA form, the CDR3 reads TGCAGCGTTGAAGATCTAACAGGGTATAACGGGGAGCTGTTTTTT.

V usage is TRBV2 and J usage is TRBJ2-7; tentatively, D is TRBD1 (7 bases). V lost 6 bases to trimming and J lost 2 bases, with 14 bases between them. The CDR3 totals 14 residues. Germline CDR1 SNHLY, CDR2 FYNNEI. The CDR3 sequence is CASRTRQGPYEQYF. CDR3 sequence (DNA): TGTGCCAGCAGGACTAGACAGGGACCCTACGAGCAGTACTTC.

This CDR3 is CASSLSGGETQYF. The CDR3 DNA follows: TGTGCCAGCAGCCTTAGCGGGGGGGAGACCCAGTACTTC. The genes are TRBV5-4 and TRBJ2-5; 10 bases align to TRBD2. The junction had 2 bases not matched to a gene; V was cut back by 4 bases and J by 5 bases. CDR3 length: 13 amino acids. Germline lookup yields CDR1 SGHNT and CDR2 YYREEE (reference sequence).

The V call is TRBV10-1, the J call TRBJ2-7, with 8 bases lining up with TRBD2. Germline V CDR1 and CDR2: WNHNN, SYGVQD (reference sequence). CDR3 size: 15 residues. V dropped 2 bases and J dropped 2; count of bases not matched to a gene: 5. The CDR3 DNA reads as TGCGCCAGCAGTGAGGTGGAGCGGGAGACCTACGAGCAGTACTTC. This sequence encodes CASSEVERETYEQYF.

This chain connects TRBV29-1 to TRBJ2-5; 10 nucleotides line up with TRBD2. Looked up from germline, CDR1 is SQVTM and CDR2 is ANQGSEA. V was clipped by 6 bases and J by 0 bases; unmatched bases: 13. The CDR3 covers 17 residues. This chain's CDR3 is CSVAGFYSGRNQETQYF. CDR3 in DNA: TGCAGCGTCGCCGGATTCTATAGCGGGAGGAACCAAGAGACCCAGTACTTC.

V and J are TRBV27 and TRBJ2-2, with 11 bases aligning to TRBD1. V lost 5 bases to trimming and J lost 6 bases; unmatched junction nucleotides: 17. The CDR3 is 19 residues long. Germline CDR1 MNHEY, CDR2 SMNVEV (reference sequence). CDR3 coding DNA: TGTGCCAGCAGTCTAATTGGACAGGGGGCTCTCATTAGGGCCGGGGAGCTGTTTTTT. Translation: CASSLIGQGALIRAGELFF.

The chain has TRBV6-6 and TRBJ1-5; D is ambiguous. Trimming left V 6 bases short and J 5 bases short, with 8 bases between. The CDR3 is 12 residues long. CDR1 and CDR2 (germline): MNHNY, SVGAGI (reference sequence). The CDR3: CASRVGDQPQHF. The DNA for the CDR3 is TGTGCCAGCAGGGTTGGAGATCAGCCCCAGCATTTT.

The rearrangement joins TRBV4-1 to TRBJ1-2; D is unclear. V lost 2 bases, J lost 2 bases, and 6 bases lay in between. Germline lookup yields CDR1 MGHRA and CDR2 YSYEKL. The CDR3 is made up of 13 amino acids. CDR3 nucleotides: TGCGCCAGCAGCCAATCGAGCAACTATGGCTACACCTTC. Protein: CASSQSSNYGYTF.

The chain has TRBV5-1 and TRBJ2-5; D gene uncertain. The V end was cut by 1 base, the J end by 2 bases, with 3 bases between. Germline CDR1 SGHRS, CDR2 YFSETQ. The CDR3 extends over 12 amino acids. CDR3 DNA sequence: TGCGCCAGCAGCTTGCCACAAGAGACCCAGTACTTC. Protein sequence: CASSLPQETQYF.

This chain uses TRBV7-8 with TRBJ2-7; the D gene is possibly TRBD1 (6 bases). Germline V CDR1 and CDR2: SGHVS, FQNEAQ. The CDR3 length is 17 residues. V lost 5 bases and J 1 base, leaving 21 bases between the germline ends. In DNA, the CDR3 is TGTGCCAGCAGCGTCAGACAGGAGCGTCTTCTTTCCTACGAGCAGTACTTC. This encodes CASSVRQERLLSYEQYF. Drawing the rest from reference TRBV7-8 and TRBJ2-7, the complete variable domain is GAGVSQSPRYKVAKRGQDVALRCDPISGHVSLFWYQQALGQGPEFLTYFQNEAQLDKSGLPSDRFFAERPEGSVSTLKIQRTQQEDSAVYLCASSVRQERLLSYEQYFGPGTRLTVT.

The table lists this clone with a count of one. The V call is TRBV4-2, the J call TRBJ2-1; no definite D call. Trimming removed 0 bases from V and 7 bases from J, with 10 bases in between. CDR1 is LGHNA and CDR2 is YNFKEQ in the germline V gene. CDR3 length: 14 amino acids. The CDR3 sequence is CASSQDLRSNEQFF. In DNA, the CDR3 is TGTGCCAGCAGCCAAGATCTTCGGTCTAATGAGCAGTTCTTC.